This passage covers 32 T cell receptor beta chains from one sample sequenced in a study of T cell repertoires in cytomegalovirus infection. TCRdb re-called the reads with MiXCR, one entry per CDR3 protein. The sample yields 150,000 to 200,000 distinct CDR3 sequences, approximately 9.6% seen once. Sequencing was performed on PBMCs. The receptors were gathered from a human donor in good health (CMV status not recorded). Some clones in this sample may be carry-over from other donors' samples.

In this sample, this clonotype turned up many times. V gene TRBV7-8 combines with J gene TRBJ2-1; no reliable D call. CDR3 length equals 16 residues. Germline V gene sequence: CDR1 SGHVS, CDR2 FQNEAQ. Trimming stripped 0 bases from V and 0 bases from J, with 9 bases between. CDR3 coding DNA: TGTGCCAGCAGCTTAGCGCGACGGAGCTCCTACAATGAGCAGTTCTTC. As protein: CASSLARRSSYNEQFF.

This clonotype was recorded at least ten times. V is TRBV12-3 or TRBV12-4 and J is TRBJ1-1; D is uncertain. The CDR3 extends over 16 amino acids. Trimming took off 3 bases at V and 1 base at J, with 15 bases between the two ends. For the CDR3, the DNA is TGTGCCAGCAGTTTGTCTTGGCAGACTAAGAACACTGAAGCTTTCTTT. It yields the protein CASSLSWQTKNTEAFF.

This clonotype was found many times. The chain uses TRBV28 and TRBJ2-2; D ambiguous. Germline V gives CDR1 MDHEN, CDR2 SYDVKM. The CDR3 runs 13 residues. Trimming pared 7 bases from V and 0 bases from J, leaving 6 bases between. CDR3 loop: CASIGANTGELFF. CDR3 DNA sequence: TGTGCCAGCATAGGCGCGAACACCGGGGAGCTGTTTTTT.

This clonotype was detected many times. This chain connects TRBV12-3 or TRBV12-4 to TRBJ1-2; no reliable D call. The CDR3 runs 17 residues. With 2 bases removed from V and 4 bases from J, the gap between germline ends came to 20 bases. Here the CDR3 DNA reads TGTGCCAGCAGTTTATTTGCCTCGGGCGACGACGGCTATGGCTACACCTTC. Translated: CASSLFASGDDGYGYTF.

To note about this clonotype: In this CDR3 the conserved last residue, phenylalanine or tryptophan, is missing, so a read error is likely. This chain uses TRBV11-2 with TRBJ2-7, with a tentative D call TRBD1 (6 bases). Germline V gene data show CDR1 as SGHAT and CDR2 as FQNNGV. This CDR3 is built from 15 residues. Between the trimmed V and J ends, which lost 5 bases and 5 bases, there was a span of 19 bases. The CDR3 loop reads CASSRRVGAPNEQYL. The CDR3 DNA follows: TGTGCCAGCAGCCGCCGGGTGGGGGCCCCCAACGAGCAGTACCTC.

Ten or more counts support this clonotype. J is TRBJ2-7 and V is TRBV7-2; weak D call: TRBD1 (8 bases). With 6 bases removed from V and 7 bases from J, the gap between germline ends came to 19 bases. Germline-derived CDR1 and CDR2 are SGHTA and FQGNSA. The CDR3 contains 14 residues. In DNA, the CDR3 is TGTGCCAGCAGTCCCAGACAGGGGCGGGGGGAGCAGTACTTC. As protein: CASSPRQGRGEQYF.

Many counts were recorded for this clonotype. The V and J genes are TRBV29-1 and TRBJ1-6; 7 bases agree with TRBD1. The V gene's germline CDR1 is SQVTM and CDR2 ANQGSEA. The CDR3 covers 14 residues. J gave up 7 bases and V 5 bases, and 8 bases lay outside the gene matches. The CDR3 here is CSVQQGVRNSPLHF. CDR3 DNA: TGCAGCGTTCAGCAGGGGGTGCGAAATTCACCCCTCCACTTT.

This clonotype has a handful of counts. The V gene is TRBV7-6, the J gene TRBJ1-1, with no clear D. There are 15 residues in the CDR3. V lost 5 bases and J 5 bases, leaving 18 bases between the germline ends. The V gene's germline CDR1 is SGHVS and CDR2 FNYEAQ. CDR3 region: CASSLGPGFGTEAFF. In DNA, the CDR3 is TGTGCCAGCAGCCTGGGCCCGGGATTTGGTACTGAAGCTTTCTTT.

Of note for this clonotype: The junction departs from the called germline gene at one end, perhaps through a read error. The rearrangement links TRBV7-2 to TRBJ1-1, with unresolved D. Per germline, CDR1 SGHTA and CDR2 FQGNSA. The CDR3 runs to 13 residues. The CDR3: CACSLRANTEAFF. CDR3 nucleotide sequence: TGTGCCTGCAGCTTAAGGGCGAACACTGAAGCTTTCTTT.

The CDR3 sequence: CASSETSGGRYEQYF. The CDR3, as DNA: TGTGCCAGCAGCGAGACTAGCGGGGGTCGCTACGAGCAGTACTTC. J is TRBJ2-7 and V is TRBV28, with 12 bases matching TRBD2. CDR1 and CDR2 from the germline V gene are MDHEN and SYDVKM. This CDR3 contains 15 residues. V shed 6 bases, J shed 3 bases, and the junction held 6 bases outside the gene matches.

J is TRBJ2-7 and V is TRBV28; 7 bases map to TRBD1. The CDR3 is 16 residues long. Germline V lookup: CDR1 MDHEN, CDR2 SYDVKM. Losses at the gene ends were 5 bases for V and 0 bases for J; bases not matched to a gene: 10. The CDR3 loop reads CASSPLGTEASYEQYF. CDR3 DNA: TGTGCCAGCAGTCCGCTCGGGACAGAAGCCTCCTACGAGCAGTACTTC.

The chain recombines TRBV6-2 or TRBV6-3 with TRBJ1-3; D gene ambiguous. Trimming took 5 bases from V and 1 from J, leaving 18 bases between them. Germline lookup yields CDR1 MNHEY and CDR2 SVGEGT. The CDR3 length is 17 residues. As DNA, the CDR3 is TGTGCCAGCAGTGACAACCCGAAGGGTTCGTCTGGAAACACCATATATTTT. As protein: CASSDNPKGSSGNTIYF.

This clonotype was counted ten times or more. The DNA of the CDR3 is TGCAGTGCTAGACCCCTAAAGCGGGAGTCCACAGATACGCAGTATTTT. Its translation: CSARPLKRESTDTQYF. The chain is built from TRBV20-1 and TRBJ2-3, with 8 positions matching TRBD2. The V gene end was trimmed by 2 bases and the J gene end by 2 bases; junction bases not matched to a gene: 9. The CDR3 covers 16 residues. CDR1 is DFQATT, CDR2 SNEGSKA, per germline (reference sequence).

This clonotype was detected ten times or more. The chain is built from TRBV7-6 and TRBJ1-1; possible D gene TRBD1, 5 bases. Germline assignment: CDR1 SGHVS and CDR2 FNYEAQ. This CDR3 comprises 15 residues. V lost 1 base to trimming and J lost 1 base, with 10 bases between them. The CDR3 region is CASSLEGQKNTEAFF. CDR3 DNA sequence: TGTGCCAGCAGCTTAGAGGGGCAGAAGAACACTGAAGCTTTCTTT.

In this sample, this clonotype turned up many times. CDR3 region: CSAENRDRSYEQYF. The CDR3 coding sequence is TGCAGTGCTGAAAACCGGGACAGAAGCTACGAGCAGTACTTC. The chain couples TRBV20-1 to TRBJ2-7, with TRBD1 identical over 7 bases. Germline CDR1 DFQATT, CDR2 SNEGSKA (reference sequence). V trimming: 5 bases; J trimming: 3 bases; junction bases outside the gene matches: 10. The CDR3 loop spans 14 amino acids.

This clonotype was detected ten times or more. The chain has TRBV14 and TRBJ2-5; D not resolved. Germline values: CDR1 SGHDN, CDR2 FVKESK. CDR3 length: 14 residues. V dropped 0 bases and J dropped 0 bases, with 5 bases sitting between them. CDR3 sequence (DNA): TGTGCCAGCAGCCAAGATTGGTACCAAGAGACCCAGTACTTC. Translated: CASSQDWYQETQYF. Variable domain in full (rest from reference TRBV14 and TRBJ2-5): EAGVTQFPSHSVIEKGQTVTLRCDPISGHDNLYWYRRVMGKEIKFLLHFVKESKQDESGMPNNRFLAERTGGTYSTLKVQPAELEDSGVYFCASSQDWYQETQYFGPGTRLLVL.

This sequence joins TRBV5-6 and TRBJ2-3; the match to TRBD1 covers 7 bases. The CDR3 is 15 residues long. Germline CDR1 reads SGHDT; CDR2 reads YYEEEE. V was clipped by 4 bases and J by 0 bases; unmatched bases: 5. CDR3 sequence reads: CASSNPTGSTDTQYF. In DNA form, the CDR3 reads TGTGCCAGCAGCAACCCGACAGGGAGCACAGATACGCAGTATTTT.

This clonotype was seen ten or more times. The chain couples TRBV7-2 to TRBJ2-1, with 14 bases lining up with TRBD2. V dropped 3 bases and J dropped 5; count of bases not matched to a gene: 3. Germline V gives CDR1 SGHTA, CDR2 FQGNSA. The CDR3 extends over 16 amino acids. The CDR3 DNA reads as TGTGCCAGCAGCTTGACTAGCGGGAGGGGCGACAATGAGCAGTTCTTC. Protein sequence: CASSLTSGRGDNEQFF.

This chain links TRBV11-2 with TRBJ2-1; TRBD2 aligns across 7 bases. The CDR3 covers 15 residues. CDR1 SGHAT and CDR2 FQNNGV come from the germline V gene. V was clipped by 5 bases and J by 0 bases; unmatched bases: 4. CDR3 amino acids: CASSAGGSSYNEQFF. The CDR3 DNA reads TGTGCCAGCAGCGCCGGGGGGAGCTCCTACAATGAGCAGTTCTTC.

This clonotype was recorded at least ten times. The chain carries TRBV7-2 and TRBJ2-7; D not resolved. V was shortened by 1 base and J by 2 bases, with 15 bases between the two germline ends. The CDR3 has 16 residues. The germline V gene has CDR1 SGHTA and CDR2 FQGNSA. This CDR3 is CASSLDTVHATYEQYF. The CDR3 bases are TGTGCCAGCAGCTTAGATACAGTACATGCTACCTACGAGCAGTACTTC.

This clonotype has a count of ten or more. The chain is built from TRBV7-2 and TRBJ1-2; D uncertain. V lost 5 bases and J 5 bases, leaving 9 bases between the germline ends. Germline V gene sequence: CDR1 SGHTA, CDR2 FQGNSA. The CDR3 covers 12 residues. The CDR3 bases are TGTGCCAGCAGCGCCAGGACGTATGGCTACACCTTC. The encoded protein is CASSARTYGYTF.

This clonotype was recorded at least ten times. This chain connects TRBV4-3 to TRBJ2-7, with TRBD2 matching 10 bases. This CDR3 is built from 16 residues. The V gene end was trimmed by 4 bases and the J gene end by 3 bases; junction bases not matched to a gene: 9. Germline CDR1 and CDR2: LGHNA and YSLEER. CDR3 residues: CASSRISASGSYEQYF. In nucleotides, the CDR3 is TGCGCCAGCAGCCGAATCTCGGCTAGCGGGAGCTACGAGCAGTACTTC.

This clonotype occurred many times. The chain joins TRBV7-2 to TRBJ2-1, with D perhaps TRBD1 or TRBD2 (5 bases each). The CDR3 is 16 amino acids. Trimming removed 2 bases at V and 9 bases at J, with 20 bases between. Looked up from germline, CDR1 is SGHTA and CDR2 is FQGNSA. CDR3 coding DNA: TGTGCCAGCAGCTTAAGAGGGACCGCCCCGCTGGTTGAGCAGTTCTTC. Its translation is CASSLRGTAPLVEQFF.

This clonotype was recorded many times. This chain joins TRBV7-8 and TRBJ1-4; D ambiguous. This CDR3 is built from 17 residues. CDR1 and CDR2 (germline): SGHVS, FQNEAQ. Trimming pared 4 bases from V and 2 bases from J, leaving 17 bases between. CDR3 nucleotide sequence: TGTGCCAGCAGCTCCGCCCGGTCTGGGTACACTAATGAAAAACTGTTTTTT. The encoded protein is CASSSARSGYTNEKLFF.

The sample holds a few counts of this clonotype. J is TRBJ2-7 and V is TRBV23-1; no clear D gene. TRBV23-1 is classed as an ORF, of uncertain function. CDR3 size: 15 residues. The V end was cut by 1 base, the J end by 0 bases, with 10 bases between. CDR3 residues: CASSQFLPDSYEQYF. The DNA of the CDR3 is TGCGCCAGCAGTCAATTTCTTCCTGACTCCTACGAGCAGTACTTC.

This clonotype was observed a few times. V is TRBV28 and J is TRBJ1-5, with 8 bases fitting TRBD1. The germline V gene has CDR1 MDHEN and CDR2 SYDVKM. The CDR3 is 15 amino acids. Germline trimming cut 3 bases from V and 4 bases from J; bases unmatched to any gene: 5. CDR3 in amino acids: CASSFPDRANQPQHF. In DNA form, the CDR3 reads TGTGCCAGCAGTTTCCCGGACAGGGCTAATCAGCCCCAGCATTTT.

This clonotype has at least ten counts. The V and J genes are TRBV7-2 and TRBJ2-1; D gene ambiguous. V was trimmed by 5 bases and J by 6 bases, leaving 11 bases between them. This CDR3 region has 13 residues. Germline lookup yields CDR1 SGHTA and CDR2 FQGNSA. The CDR3 coding sequence is TGTGCCAGCAGCCCGACAACCCCCAATGAGCAGTTCTTC. This translates into CASSPTTPNEQFF.

On this clonotype itself: A read error is possible here, since a much larger clone lies one base away. V is TRBV7-9 and J is TRBJ1-1, with D uncertain. Trimming left V 1 base short and J 6 bases short, with 9 bases between. The CDR3 extends over 13 amino acids. Germline CDR1 SEHNR, CDR2 FQNEAQ (reference sequence). The CDR3 is CASSLEVDPEAFF. The CDR3 nucleotides read TGTGCCAGCAGCTTAGAGGTGGACCCTGAAGCTTTCTTT.

This clonotype was recorded many times. The chain has TRBV5-5 and TRBJ2-7, with a tentative D call TRBD2 (6 bases). Germline loops: CDR1 SGHKS, CDR2 YYEKEE (reference sequence). The CDR3 has 16 residues. V lost 0 bases and J lost 0, with 13 bases in between. Here the CDR3 DNA reads TGTGCCAGCAGCTTGGTTCCGGGAGACAGCTCCTACGAGCAGTACTTC. It translates to CASSLVPGDSSYEQYF.

In this sample, this clonotype turned up a few times. The J gene is TRBJ2-2, the V gene TRBV5-1; no definite D call. V shed 0 bases and J shed 6 bases, with 6 bases lying between them. Per germline, CDR1 SGHRS and CDR2 YFSETQ. This CDR3 spans 13 amino acids. The CDR3 is CASSLVPSGELFF. Written as DNA, the CDR3 is TGCGCCAGCAGCTTGGTCCCGTCCGGGGAGCTGTTTTTT.

This clonotype was counted ten times or more. The V call is TRBV5-1, the J call TRBJ2-1; possible D gene TRBD2, 6 bases. Trimming pared 0 bases from V and 5 bases from J, leaving 15 bases between. The germline gives CDR1 SGHRS, CDR2 YFSETQ. The CDR3 is 16 amino acids. In nucleotides, the CDR3 is TGCGCCAGCAGCTTGGTCGCGGGGACCGCTGACAATGAGCAGTTCTTC. Its translation: CASSLVAGTADNEQFF.

In this sample, this clonotype turned up many times. J is TRBJ1-1 and V is TRBV5-5, with D perhaps TRBD1 (5 bases). The CDR3 has 16 amino acids. Trimming removed 1 base from V and 0 bases from J, with 13 bases in between. The germline V gene encodes CDR1 SGHKS and CDR2 YYEKEE (reference sequence). The CDR3 DNA reads as TGTGCCAGCAGCTTGTTCCGAGGACAAATGAACACTGAAGCTTTCTTT. It codes for CASSLFRGQMNTEAFF.